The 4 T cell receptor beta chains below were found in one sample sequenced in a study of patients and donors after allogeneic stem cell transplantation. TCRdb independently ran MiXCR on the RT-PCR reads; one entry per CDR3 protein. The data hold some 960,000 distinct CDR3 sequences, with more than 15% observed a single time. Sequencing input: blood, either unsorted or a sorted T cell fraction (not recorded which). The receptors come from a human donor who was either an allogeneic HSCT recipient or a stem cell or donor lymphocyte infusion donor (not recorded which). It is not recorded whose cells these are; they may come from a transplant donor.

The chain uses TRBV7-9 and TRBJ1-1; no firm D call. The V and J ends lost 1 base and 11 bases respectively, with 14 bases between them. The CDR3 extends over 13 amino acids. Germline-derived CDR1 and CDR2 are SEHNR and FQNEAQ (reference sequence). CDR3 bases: TGTGCCAGCAGCTTAGGGGAAGGAGTGTGGGCTTTCTTT. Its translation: CASSLGEGVWAFF.

The DNA for the CDR3 is TGTGCCAGCAGCTCGAGGACTAGCGGAGATACGCAGTATTTT. Translated: CASSSRTSGDTQYF. The J gene is TRBJ2-3, the V gene TRBV5-5, with TRBD2 identical over 10 bases. The trim removed 3 bases at V and 5 bases at J, leaving 3 bases unmatched. The germline V gene has CDR1 SGHKS and CDR2 YYEKEE (reference sequence). The CDR3 runs to 14 residues.

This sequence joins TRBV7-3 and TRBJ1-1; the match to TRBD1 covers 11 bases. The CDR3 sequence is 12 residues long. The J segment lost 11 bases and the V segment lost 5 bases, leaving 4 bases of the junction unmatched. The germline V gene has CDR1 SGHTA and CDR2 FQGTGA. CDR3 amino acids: CASSVGTGGAFF. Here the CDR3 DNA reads TGTGCCAGCAGCGTTGGGACAGGGGGGGCTTTCTTT.

CDR3 protein: CASSSGRASGEQYF. The DNA of the CDR3 is TGTGCCAGCAGCTCCGGGAGGGCCAGTGGAGAGCAGTACTTC. V usage is TRBV7-8 and J usage is TRBJ2-7; 8 bases align to TRBD2. V lost 4 bases, J lost 7 bases, and 9 bases stayed unmatched. The CDR3 consists of 14 residues. Germline assignment: CDR1 SGHVS and CDR2 FQNEAQ.